This TCR beta chain comes out of a study of blood T cell repertoires in COVID-19. About the study: Acute and convalescent COVID-19 samples came from the United States, Italy and Spain. Sources were T cells, B-cell-depleted T cells, or PBMCs; the material itself was cDNA or gDNA.

In the original analysis: It was from reference gene primer amplification that nucleated cell counts were estimated. Data came from immunoSEQ multiplex PCR; TCRdb stores just in-frame clones and leaves some out. V and J calls and clone size come straight from that table; D and trimming were deduced from the DNA. The sample records about 35,000 clones, more than 70% being singletons. Germline V gene lookup returns CDR1 LNHDA and CDR2 SQIVND (reference sequence). V was shortened by 10 bases and J by 0 bases, with 15 bases between the two germline ends. The CDR3 is 14 residues long. Sequenced sample: peripheral blood. This receptor was identified in a human donor in a cohort sampled during active COVID-19. V and J are TRBV19 and TRBJ1-1; D may be TRBD1 (5 bases). The CDR3 DNA is TGTGCCACCGCGACAGACCAGATGAACACTGAAGCTTTCTTT. This translates into CATATDQMNTEAFF.